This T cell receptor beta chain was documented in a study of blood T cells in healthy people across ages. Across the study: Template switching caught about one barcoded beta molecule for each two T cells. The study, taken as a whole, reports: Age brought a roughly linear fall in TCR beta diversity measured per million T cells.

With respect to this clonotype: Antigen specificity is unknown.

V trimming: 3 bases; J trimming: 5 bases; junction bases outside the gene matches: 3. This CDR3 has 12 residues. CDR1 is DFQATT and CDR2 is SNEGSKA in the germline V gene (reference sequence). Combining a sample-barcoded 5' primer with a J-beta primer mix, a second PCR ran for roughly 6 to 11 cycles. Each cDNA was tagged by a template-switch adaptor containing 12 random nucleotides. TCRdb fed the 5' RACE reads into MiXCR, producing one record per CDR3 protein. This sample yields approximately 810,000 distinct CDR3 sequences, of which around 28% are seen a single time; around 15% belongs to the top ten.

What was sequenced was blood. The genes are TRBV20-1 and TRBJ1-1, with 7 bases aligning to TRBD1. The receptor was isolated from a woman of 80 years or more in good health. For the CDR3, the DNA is TGCAGTGCTAGGACAGGGCGGACTGAAGCTTTCTTT. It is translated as CSARTGRTEAFF.